The 9 T cell receptor beta chains given below trace back to one sample, sequenced in a study of T cells in localized non-small cell lung cancer. The method was immunoSEQ multiplex PCR; TCRdb's version includes in-frame clones alone and lacks a portion of them. Seen here are 1,300 to 1,500 clones, under 35% observed once, and the top ten hold roughly 9%. The sequenced sample was lung tumor tissue, obtained before any cancer treatment. The receptor set was obtained from a male donor aged 60 or over with stage I squamous cell lung carcinoma.

The rearrangement links TRBV19 to TRBJ2-4, with D perhaps matching TRBD1 (6 bases). Germline values: CDR1 LNHDA, CDR2 SQIVND (reference sequence). The CDR3 is 15 residues long. The V end lost 5 bases, the J end lost 3 bases, and 14 bases lay between the germline ends. The CDR3 DNA reads TGTGCCAGTAGTCCAGGGGCAATGGGCAAAAACATTCAGTACTTC. This gives the protein CASSPGAMGKNIQYF. The full variable domain, its missing parts supplied by reference TRBV19 and TRBJ2-4, is DGGITQSPKYLFRKEGQNVTLSCEQNLNHDAMYWYRQDPGQGLRLIYYSQIVNDFQKGDIAEGYSVSREKKESFPLTVTSAQKNPTAFYLCASSPGAMGKNIQYFGAGTRLSVL.

This clone was counted only a few times. The chain has TRBV1 and TRBJ2-3; the table's D call TRBD2 went unverified against the DNA. TRBV1 is designated a pseudogene. CDR3 length equals 14 residues. CDR3 protein: CASSQPRGIDTQYF. The CDR3 region has the DNA TGCGCCAGCAGCCAACCGCGAGGGATCGATACGCAGTATTTT.

By sample share, this clone is large. V is TRBV7-3 and J is TRBJ2-3; 9 bases fit TRBD2. CDR3 length equals 23 residues. The ends lost 1 base at V and 3 bases at J; junction bases unmatched: 26. Germline CDR1 SGHTA, CDR2 FQGTGA. The CDR3 DNA reads TGTGCCAGCAGCTTAATAGTCGTGTTAGCGGGAGTTAATAGTAGGGAAGTTACAGATACGCAGTATTTT. Translated, it gives CASSLIVVLAGVNSREVTDTQYF.

This clone was counted between two and nine times. The chain combines TRBV30 with TRBJ1-2, with a tentative D call TRBD1 (6 bases). The V and J ends lost 0 bases and 8 bases respectively, with 13 bases between them. Germline V gives CDR1 GTSNPN, CDR2 SVGIG (reference sequence). The CDR3 contains 13 residues. Written as DNA, the CDR3 is TGTGCCTGGAGTGTAGGAGGGGGAGGCGGCTACACCTTC. This codes for CAWSVGGGGGYTF.

V usage is TRBV30 and J usage is TRBJ1-1; possibly TRBD1 for D (6 bases). The V end lost 5 bases, the J end lost 3 bases, and 10 bases lay between the germline ends. CDR1 GTSNPN and CDR2 SVGIG come from the germline V gene (reference sequence). CDR3 length: 12 amino acids. CDR3 coding DNA: TGTGCCTGGGACAGGCAGCACACTGAAGCTTTCTTT. This codes for CAWDRQHTEAFF.

The V gene is TRBV6-8, the J gene TRBJ1-2; possible D gene TRBD1, 6 bases. V was cut by 4 bases and J by 5 bases, with 14 bases left in between. The CDR3 extends over 14 amino acids. CDR1 and CDR2 from the germline V gene are MNHGY and SAAAGT. The CDR3 spells CASSSAGAGYGYTF. DNA for the CDR3: TGTGCCAGCAGTTCAGCGGGGGCGGGGTATGGCTACACCTTC.

This chain links TRBV7-4 with TRBJ1-1; D ambiguous. The V gene's germline CDR1 is SGHVT and CDR2 SQSDAQ. V lost 5 bases and J lost 7, with 14 bases in between. This CDR3 is 13 amino acids long. Here the CDR3 reads CASSPGGGREAFF. The CDR3 bases are TGTGCCAGCAGCCCCGGTGGTGGCCGTGAAGCTTTCTTT. Together with reference TRBV7-4 and TRBJ1-1, the CDR3 gives the full variable domain: GAGVSQSPRYKVAKRGRDVALRCDSISGHVTLYWYRQTLGQGSEVLTYSQSDAQRDKSGRPSGRFSAERPERSVSTLKIQRTEQGDSAVYLCASSPGGGREAFFGQGTRLTVV.

The rearrangement joins TRBV6-8 to TRBJ2-2; tentative D call: TRBD2 (6 bases). The CDR3 runs 15 residues. With 9 bases removed from V and 5 bases from J, the gap between germline ends came to 19 bases. In germline, CDR1 is MNHGY, CDR2 SAAAGT. For the CDR3, the DNA is TGTGCCAGTTCTCCCGGGGGAAAGGGGACCGGGGAGCTGTTTTTT. The encoded protein is CASSPGGKGTGELFF.

This clone was picked up a small number of times. The chain has TRBV6-8 and TRBJ2-5; tentatively, D is TRBD2 (6 bases). Trimming took off 6 bases at V and 5 bases at J, with 13 bases between the two ends. The CDR3 is made up of 13 amino acids. Per germline, CDR1 MNHGY and CDR2 SAAAGT. CDR3: CASRFGGPETQYF. The CDR3 DNA reads TGTGCCAGCAGGTTCGGAGGGCCGGAGACCCAGTACTTC.